This T cell receptor (beta chain) was recovered during a study of T cell repertoires in cytomegalovirus infection. In its sample, this clonotype was seen many times. Its antigen is unidentified. This CDR3 spans 15 amino acids. Germline values: CDR1 SGHTA, CDR2 FQGNSA. V trimming: 7 bases; J trimming: 3 bases; junction bases outside the gene matches: 5. TCRdb fed the reads into MiXCR, producing one record per CDR3 protein. The table records about 570,000 distinct CDR3 sequences, around 40% of them present only once. The sequences come from cultured PBMCs, collected from culture after CMV antigen stimulation. The origin of this receptor is a human donor in good health (CMV status not recorded). Some clones in this sample may be carry-over from other donors' samples. The rearrangement links TRBV7-2 to TRBJ2-5; 13 nucleotides align to TRBD2. CDR3 amino acids: CASNPGLAGEETQYF. The DNA of the CDR3 is TGTGCCAGCAACCCCGGACTAGCGGGAGAAGAGACCCAGTACTTC.